The 9 T cell receptor beta chains below come from one sample, sequenced in a study of CD8 T cells in ankylosing spondylitis. A single record per CDR3 protein comes from TCRdb applying MiXCR to the 5' RACE reads. In the table there are around 150,000 distinct CDR3 sequences, more than 9.5% of which are singletons. The sequenced material came from blood, either unsorted or a sorted T cell fraction (not recorded which). The receptors were gathered from a female donor with ankylosing spondylitis or in good health (not recorded which).

There are many counts of this clonotype. The J gene is TRBJ1-1, the V gene TRBV5-1, with 8 bases that match TRBD1. The V and J ends lost 2 bases and 7 bases, in that order; junction bases with no gene match: 4. CDR3 length: 13 residues. CDR1 SGHRS and CDR2 YFSETQ come from the germline V gene. The CDR3 sequence is CASSFGQGDEAFF. The CDR3 nucleotides read TGCGCCAGCAGCTTCGGACAGGGAGATGAAGCTTTCTTT.

In regard to this clonotype: With a much larger clone just one base away, this may be a read error. V gene TRBV28 combines with J gene TRBJ2-4; tentative D call: TRBD1 (6 bases). Germline CDR1 and CDR2: MDHEN and SYDVKM. The CDR3 has 11 amino acids. The CDR3 region is CASSWGHIRYF. The CDR3 nucleotides are TGTGCCAGCAGCTGGGGGCATATTCGGTACTTC.

This clonotype was counted ten times or more. The J gene is TRBJ2-4, the V gene TRBV3-1; 9 bases match TRBD1. Germline assignment: CDR1 LGHDT and CDR2 YNNKEL (reference sequence). The CDR3 is 16 amino acids. V shed 1 base, J shed 4 bases, and the junction held 5 bases outside the gene matches. CDR3 sequence (DNA): TGTGCCAGCAGCCAAGCTACCGGGACAGGGAAAAACATTCAGTACTTC. Its translation is CASSQATGTGKNIQYF.

This clonotype has ten or more counts. J is TRBJ2-7 and V is TRBV7-9, with TRBD1 matching over 8 bases. The V and J ends lost 8 bases and 4 bases, in that order; junction bases with no gene match: 13. From germline, CDR1 is SEHNR and CDR2 FQNEAQ (reference sequence). The length of the CDR3 is 15 residues. The CDR3 nucleotides are TGTGCCAGCGTATCTCAGGGGGCTATACGGTACGAGCAGTACTTC. Translating it yields CASVSQGAIRYEQYF.

This clonotype has ten or more counts. The chain employs TRBV20-1 and TRBJ2-5, with unresolved D. This CDR3 is built from 11 residues. Germline CDR1 DFQATT, CDR2 SNEGSKA (reference sequence). The ends were cut back, 6 bases at V and 5 bases at J, with 10 bases in the middle. CDR3 protein: CSANQRETQYF. DNA of the CDR3: TGCAGTGCAAACCAAAGGGAGACCCAGTACTTC.

The table lists this clonotype with many counts. The chain combines TRBV19 with TRBJ2-7; possible D gene TRBD1, 5 bases. Deletions cut 1 base from V and 1 base from J, with 11 bases between. In germline, CDR1 is LNHDA, CDR2 SQIVND (reference sequence). This CDR3 is built from 15 residues. CDR3 nucleotide sequence: TGTGCCAGTAGTATAGCAGCCGACAGATCCTACGAGCAGTACTTC. This encodes CASSIAADRSYEQYF.

This clonotype was seen many times. The chain employs TRBV13 and TRBJ2-2, with 7 bases lining up with TRBD1. Germline assignment: CDR1 PRHDT and CDR2 FYEKMQ (reference sequence). This CDR3 comprises 16 residues. V lost 0 bases and J lost 0; bases outside the gene matches: 1. CDR3: CASSLGQGANTGELFF. For the CDR3, the DNA is TGTGCCAGCAGCTTAGGCCAGGGGGCGAACACCGGGGAGCTGTTTTTT.

At least ten counts were recorded for this clonotype. The chain couples TRBV29-1 to TRBJ1-2, with D maybe TRBD1 (5 bases). CDR3 size: 12 residues. Trimming left V 7 bases short and J 3 bases short, with 12 bases between. Germline CDR1 reads SQVTM; CDR2 reads ANQGSEA. Here the CDR3 reads CSASGLHYGYTF. The CDR3 DNA is TGCAGCGCCTCGGGGCTCCACTATGGCTACACCTTC.

This clonotype was counted between two and nine times. The V call is TRBV12-3 or TRBV12-4, the J call TRBJ2-7; D possibly uses TRBD1 or TRBD2 (5 bases each). The ends were cut back, 2 bases at V and 5 bases at J, with 13 bases in the middle. The CDR3 consists of 14 residues. The CDR3 region is CASSLRDLRHEQYF. CDR3 DNA sequence: TGTGCCAGCAGTTTACGGGACCTCCGCCACGAGCAGTACTTC.